Below are 27 T cell receptor beta chains sequenced from a single sample in a study of CD8+ T cells in alopecia areata. This sample's treatment: oral pan-JAK inhibitor, 5-10 mg twice daily. Extracted from the samples, RNA was reverse transcribed into cDNA to serve as the sequencing template. Produced via immunoSEQ multiplex PCR; TCRdb's table is partial and in-frame only. The table has approximately 280,000 clones, 58% seen once; the top ten hold around 1.7%. The source was CD4+ T cells sorted from blood, collected at week 24, from a patient treated with tofacitinib. Receptor source: a human donor with alopecia areata.

This sequence joins TRBV28 and TRBJ2-1; 10 bases match TRBD2. The germline V gene encodes CDR1 MDHEN and CDR2 SYDVKM. CDR3 length: 15 residues. V lost 6 bases, J lost 7 bases, and 9 bases stayed unmatched. The CDR3 DNA reads as TGTGCCAGCAGCTTAGCGGGGGGCCGCCATAATGAGCAGTTCTTC. The encoded protein is CASSLAGGRHNEQFF.

This rearrangement joins TRBV14 to TRBJ2-4; 9 positions agree with TRBD1. The ends lost 4 bases at V and 4 bases at J; junction bases unmatched: 8. The CDR3 sequence is 16 residues long. Per germline, CDR1 SGHDN and CDR2 FVKESK. CDR3 DNA sequence: TGTGCCAGCAGCCCCGGGACAGGGCCACCAAAAAACATTCAGTACTTC. Its translation is CASSPGTGPPKNIQYF.

V and J are TRBV25-1 and TRBJ2-5; D gene ambiguous. With 9 bases removed from V and 6 bases from J, the gap between germline ends came to 8 bases. CDR3 size: 10 residues. Per germline, CDR1 MGHDK and CDR2 SYGVNS. DNA for the CDR3: TGTGCCAGTCCCTTGAAGACCCAGTACTTC. It yields the protein CASPLKTQYF.

This clone came up once. This chain joins TRBV30 and TRBJ1-6; 7 bases agree with TRBD1. The CDR3 length is 14 residues. V trimming: 2 bases; J trimming: 8 bases; junction bases outside the gene matches: 6. CDR1 is GTSNPN, CDR2 SVGIG, per germline (reference sequence). Written as DNA, the CDR3 is TGTGCCTGGAGTATCCGACAGGGAGATTCACCCCTCCACTTT. Protein sequence: CAWSIRQGDSPLHF.

The chain uses TRBV9 and TRBJ2-7; D might be TRBD1 (7 bases). Trimming cost V 3 bases and J 12 bases, with 19 bases left between them. The CDR3 spans 13 residues. The germline gives CDR1 SGDLS, CDR2 YYNGEE. The CDR3 sequence is CASSAQGGTATYF. In DNA, the CDR3 is TGTGCCAGCAGCGCCCAGGGCGGGACAGCAACGTACTTC.

The chain carries TRBV30 and TRBJ2-7, with D tentatively TRBD1 or TRBD2 (5 bases each). CDR1 and CDR2 (germline): GTSNPN, SVGIG (reference sequence). The CDR3 loop spans 15 amino acids. Deletions cut 2 bases from V and 4 bases from J, with 18 bases between. The CDR3 DNA reads TGTGCCTGGAGTAGGGGTCCGACGAGGGGATACGAGCAGTACTTC. Translated, it gives CAWSRGPTRGYEQYF. The full variable domain, in which reference TRBV30 and TRBJ2-7 provide the parts outside the CDR3, is SQTIHQWPATLVQPVGSPLSLECTVEGTSNPNLYWYRQAAGRGLQLLFYSVGIGQISSEVPQNLSASRPQDRQFILSSKKLLLSDSGFYLCAWSRGPTRGYEQYFGPGTRLTVT.

Note on this clone: Other DNA sequences in the same sample also yield this CDR3. This chain links TRBV7-2 with TRBJ2-7, with D uncertain. Germline V gives CDR1 SGHTA, CDR2 FQGNSA. V shed 4 bases and J shed 2 bases, with 3 bases lying between them. The CDR3 runs 11 residues. This CDR3 is CASSSTYEQYF. Here the CDR3 DNA reads TGTGCCAGCAGCTCTACCTACGAGCAGTACTTC.

This chain connects TRBV5-1 to TRBJ2-7; TRBD1 aligns across 10 bases. The CDR3 is 16 residues long. Germline values: CDR1 SGHRS, CDR2 YFSETQ. V lost 0 bases, J lost 2 bases, and 5 bases stayed unmatched. DNA for the CDR3: TGCGCCAGCAGCTTGGCCGGGACAGGGGCAACCTACGAGCAGTACTTC. Translation gives CASSLAGTGATYEQYF.

The rearrangement uses TRBV7-9 and TRBJ1-4; D unclear. The CDR3 spans 16 residues. The germline V gene encodes CDR1 SEHNR and CDR2 FQNEAQ (reference sequence). V lost 4 bases and J lost 8, with 20 bases in between. The CDR3 nucleotides read TGTGCCAGCAGCTCCAACCTGGGCTCCGTTGGAGAAAAACTGTTTTTT. This gives the protein CASSSNLGSVGEKLFF.

The gene calls are TRBV30 and TRBJ2-3, with D perhaps matching TRBD2 (5 bases). CDR1 GTSNPN and CDR2 SVGIG come from the germline V gene (reference sequence). CDR3 length: 12 residues. Deletions cut 4 bases from V and 5 bases from J, with 10 bases between. The CDR3 DNA sequence: TGTGCCTGGACCGTACTAGGAGATACGCAGTATTTT. Translating it yields CAWTVLGDTQYF.

The table lists this clone with a few counts. This rearrangement joins TRBV7-2 to TRBJ2-7; TRBD1 might be the D (6 bases). Germline lookup yields CDR1 SGHTA and CDR2 FQGNSA. CDR3 length: 14 residues. With 5 bases removed from V and 0 bases from J, the gap between germline ends came to 11 bases. The CDR3 sequence: CASSTTGTSYEQYF. The CDR3 DNA reads as TGTGCCAGCAGCACGACAGGTACCTCCTACGAGCAGTACTTC.

The V call is TRBV5-6, the J call TRBJ2-3; D is unclear. CDR3 size: 13 residues. V lost 10 bases and J lost 2, with 14 bases in between. Germline V gene sequence: CDR1 SGHDT, CDR2 YYEEEE. The CDR3 sequence is CAVSSGFTDTQYF. The DNA for the CDR3 is TGTGCCGTTTCCTCCGGGTTCACAGATACGCAGTATTTT.

This clone was picked up a small number of times. The chain recombines TRBV29-1 with TRBJ2-5, with D hard to call. The CDR3 spans 14 residues. Per the germline V gene, CDR1 is SQVTM and CDR2 is ANQGSEA. Trimming removed 2 bases from V and 5 bases from J, with 15 bases in between. The chain's CDR3 is CSVEKVSGGETQYF. The CDR3 bases are TGCAGCGTTGAAAAGGTCTCCGGCGGCGAGACCCAGTACTTC.

This clone was seen only a few times. The chain recombines TRBV19 with TRBJ1-1; D not resolved. V was cut by 5 bases and J by 1 base, with 2 bases left in between. Germline V gene lookup returns CDR1 LNHDA and CDR2 SQIVND (reference sequence). This CDR3 comprises 11 residues. CDR3 loop: CASSRNTEAFF. As DNA, the CDR3 is TGTGCCAGTAGTCGGAACACTGAAGCTTTCTTT.

This chain connects TRBV5-4 to TRBJ2-3; 10 bases are a match to TRBD1. Germline assignment: CDR1 SGHNT and CDR2 YYREEE (reference sequence). The CDR3 length is 17 residues. Unmatched junction bases numbered 6, after V lost 0 bases and J lost 2 bases. CDR3 coding DNA: TGTGCCAGCAGCTTGGCCTCCGGGACAGGGGTCACAGATACGCAGTATTTT. The encoded protein is CASSLASGTGVTDTQYF. The whole variable domain, filled in from reference TRBV5-4 and TRBJ2-3, reads ETGVTQSPTHLIKTRGQQVTLRCSSQSGHNTVSWYQQALGQGPQFIFQYYREEENGRGNFPPRFSGLQFPNYSSELNVNALELDDSALYLCASSLASGTGVTDTQYFGPGTRLTVL.

This clone was counted only a few times. The chain links TRBV6-5 to TRBJ2-4; D not resolved. CDR3 length equals 14 residues. Per germline, CDR1 MNHEY and CDR2 SVGAGI. The V end was cut by 4 bases, the J end by 0 bases, with 7 bases between. CDR3 region: CASSFGIAKNIQYF. The CDR3 DNA reads as TGTGCCAGCAGTTTTGGAATAGCCAAAAACATTCAGTACTTC.

This clone was seen only a few times. The V and J genes are TRBV10-3 and TRBJ1-5; perhaps TRBD1 as D (6 bases). Trimming took off 4 bases at V and 4 bases at J, with 20 bases between the two ends. This CDR3 region has 17 residues. Germline V lookup: CDR1 ENHRY, CDR2 SYGVKD. The CDR3 sequence is CAISGKLGHEGNQPQHF. CDR3 in DNA: TGTGCCATCAGTGGAAAATTGGGACATGAGGGGAATCAGCCCCAGCATTTT.

The V and J genes are TRBV29-1 and TRBJ2-5, with D unclear. Looked up from germline, CDR1 is SQVTM and CDR2 is ANQGSEA. V was clipped by 4 bases and J by 0 bases, with 9 bases between them. This CDR3 region has 13 residues. The CDR3 DNA reads TGCAGCGTTGGGTCAGACTACCAAGAGACCCAGTACTTC. It codes for CSVGSDYQETQYF.

J is TRBJ2-1 and V is TRBV5-1; 9 nucleotides align to TRBD2. The CDR3 has 14 amino acids. From germline, CDR1 is SGHRS and CDR2 YFSETQ. The V segment lost 2 bases and the J segment 6 bases; nucleotides outside the gene matches: 3. CDR3 nucleotide sequence: TGCGCCAGCAGCTTAGGTAGCGGGGGCAATGAGCAGTTCTTC. Its translation: CASSLGSGGNEQFF.

The genes are TRBV2 and TRBJ2-7; 9 bases are a match to TRBD2. V dropped 3 bases and J dropped 10; count of bases not matched to a gene: 7. The germline V gene encodes CDR1 SNHLY and CDR2 FYNNEI. The CDR3 loop spans 13 amino acids. CDR3 DNA sequence: TGTGCCAGCAGTGACGAGGTAGCGGGGGCCCAGTACTTC. Its translation: CASSDEVAGAQYF. The full variable domain, with the rest looked up from reference TRBV2 and TRBJ2-7, is EPEVTQTPSHQVTQMGQEVILRCVPISNHLYFYWYRQILGQKVEFLVSFYNNEISEKSEIFDDQFSVERPDGSNFTLKIRSTKLEDSAMYFCASSDEVAGAQYFGPGTRLTVT.

This clone was seen a handful of times. This chain links TRBV2 with TRBJ2-1; TRBD2 is a possible D gene (7 bases). Germline assignment: CDR1 SNHLY and CDR2 FYNNEI. The CDR3 has 13 residues. V was clipped by 6 bases and J by 3 bases, with 9 bases between them. The CDR3 reads CASRGGLYNEQFF. The CDR3 DNA reads as TGTGCCAGCAGGGGGGGGCTCTACAATGAGCAGTTCTTC. Full variable domain (remainder filled in from reference TRBV2 and TRBJ2-1): EPEVTQTPSHQVTQMGQEVILRCVPISNHLYFYWYRQILGQKVEFLVSFYNNEISEKSEIFDDQFSVERPDGSNFTLKIRSTKLEDSAMYFCASRGGLYNEQFFGPGTRLTVL.

This clone showed up just a few times. The chain has TRBV25-1 and TRBJ2-7; D possibly matches TRBD1 or TRBD2 (5 bases each). The CDR3 length is 17 residues. Per germline, CDR1 MGHDK and CDR2 SYGVNS. V lost 2 bases to trimming and J lost 0 bases, with 17 bases between them. The CDR3 nucleotides read TGTGCCAGCAGTGAACCACAGACCGGGACGTGCTCCTACGAGCAGTACTTC. Amino acid sequence: CASSEPQTGTCSYEQYF.

The table lists this clone with a few counts. The rearrangement uses TRBV19 and TRBJ2-1; TRBD1 matches 7 bases. CDR3 length: 14 amino acids. CDR1 LNHDA and CDR2 SQIVND come from the germline V gene (reference sequence). The trim removed 4 bases at V and 7 bases at J, leaving 7 bases unmatched. The CDR3 here is CASSSQGELNEQFF. CDR3 bases: TGTGCCAGTAGTAGTCAGGGGGAGTTGAATGAGCAGTTCTTC.

The chain uses TRBV13 and TRBJ1-5; D remains ambiguous. V gave up 0 bases and J gave up 0 bases, with 6 bases separating them. Germline CDR1 reads PRHDT; CDR2 reads FYEKMQ (reference sequence). This CDR3 contains 15 residues. CDR3 sequence reads: CASSLGGNSNQPQHF. DNA for the CDR3: TGTGCCAGCAGCTTAGGAGGCAATAGCAATCAGCCCCAGCATTTT.

This clone was detected only a few times. The chain combines TRBV29-1 with TRBJ2-5; 8 bases map to TRBD1. CDR1 and CDR2 from the germline V gene are SQVTM and ANQGSEA. CDR3 length: 12 amino acids. Trimming at V came to 6 bases and at J to 5 bases, leaving 5 bases not matched to a gene. DNA for the CDR3: TGCAGCGTAGAGGACAGGGCGGAGACCCAGTACTTC. It codes for CSVEDRAETQYF.

The chain is built from TRBV2 and TRBJ2-3; D gene uncertain. This CDR3 spans 12 amino acids. Trimming removed 7 bases at V and 6 bases at J, with 11 bases between. Germline V gene lookup returns CDR1 SNHLY and CDR2 FYNNEI. DNA for the CDR3: TGTGCCAGCACCTCAGTTGGCGATACGCAGTATTTT. Translated, it gives CASTSVGDTQYF. Full variable domain (rest looked up from reference TRBV2 and TRBJ2-3): EPEVTQTPSHQVTQMGQEVILRCVPISNHLYFYWYRQILGQKVEFLVSFYNNEISEKSEIFDDQFSVERPDGSNFTLKIRSTKLEDSAMYFCASTSVGDTQYFGPGTRLTVL.

V is TRBV6-5 and J is TRBJ2-1, with 8 bases fitting TRBD2. Germline CDR1 is MNHEY and CDR2 is SVGAGI. This CDR3 comprises 14 residues. J was trimmed by 7 bases and V by 6 bases; bases with no gene match: 8. The chain's CDR3 is CASREGLVVNEQFF. The CDR3 region has the DNA TGTGCCAGCAGAGAGGGACTAGTCGTTAATGAGCAGTTCTTC.